One sample yielded the 21 T cell receptor beta chains listed below, sequenced in a study of tumor and adjacent non-tumor tissue in lung cancer. The template was RNA from unsorted bulk tissue. A modified ARM-PCR protocol with three rounds of nested PCR amplified TCRbeta. From the multiplex PCR reads, TCRdb called clonotypes with MiXCR, one entry per CDR3 protein. This table has about 93,000 distinct CDR3 sequences, around 64% appearing once. The sample consisted of lung tumor tissue. These receptors all come from a man aged 60 to 75 with non-small cell lung cancer.

Comment on this clonotype: Given a much more abundant clone one base away, this may be a read error. The chain combines TRBV13 with TRBJ2-1; 9 nucleotides line up with TRBD1. The CDR3 is 15 residues long. Unmatched junction bases numbered 10, after V lost 5 bases and J lost 8 bases. The germline V gene encodes CDR1 PRHDT and CDR2 FYEKMQ (reference sequence). The CDR3 sequence: CASSRRQGDWDEQFF. CDR3 in DNA: TGTGCCAGCAGCCGAAGACAGGGGGATTGGGATGAGCAGTTCTTC.

Remarks on this clonotype: A much larger clone is a single base away; this may be a read error. The V gene is TRBV7-9, the J gene TRBJ2-3, with D perhaps matching TRBD2 (6 bases). The CDR3 runs to 13 residues. Germline lookup yields CDR1 SEHNR and CDR2 FQNEAQ (reference sequence). Deletions cut 7 bases from V and 6 bases from J, with 14 bases between. CDR3 in amino acids: CASMEGIGDTQYF. The DNA for the CDR3 is TGTGCCAGCATGGAGGGCATAGGGGATACGCAGTATTTT.

This clonotype was counted ten times or more. This chain links TRBV6-6 with TRBJ2-1; TRBD2 matches 12 bases. Germline loops: CDR1 MNHNY, CDR2 SVGAGI (reference sequence). With 7 bases clipped from V and 0 bases from J, the junction kept 16 bases outside the gene matches. This CDR3 spans 20 amino acids. DNA for the CDR3: TGTGCCAGCATTAAGACCACCGGGACTAGCGGGCGCAGCTCCTACAATGAGCAGTTCTTC. Its translation: CASIKTTGTSGRSSYNEQFF.

This clonotype was found many times. The chain links TRBV6-5 to TRBJ1-2, with 7 bases fitting TRBD1. J gave up 6 bases and V 6 bases, and 4 bases lay outside the gene matches. Germline CDR1 reads MNHEY; CDR2 reads SVGAGI. The CDR3 totals 12 residues. CDR3 in DNA: TGTGCCAGCAGCCAGACAGGGAATGGCTACACCTTC. It specifies CASSQTGNGYTF.

This clonotype is termed medium-sized. The chain joins TRBV11-1 to TRBJ2-2; 14 positions match TRBD2. V was clipped by 5 bases and J by 8 bases; unmatched bases: 10. Germline CDR1 reads SGHAT; CDR2 reads FQDESV (reference sequence). CDR3 length: 17 residues. Here the CDR3 DNA reads TGTGCCAGCAGCCCCGGGACTAGCGGGAGAGACCCAGGGGAGCTGTTTTTT. This encodes CASSPGTSGRDPGELFF. The variable domain in full, with the rest retrieved from reference TRBV11-1 and TRBJ2-2, is EAEVAQSPRYKITEKSQAVAFWCDPISGHATLYWYRQILGQGPELLVQFQDESVVDDSQLPKDRFSAERLKGVDSTLKIQPAELGDSAMYLCASSPGTSGRDPGELFFGEGSRLTVL.

A remark on this clonotype: Sequence at one end of the junction differs from germline and may be a read error. The chain recombines TRBV11-1 with TRBJ2-1; tentatively, D is TRBD1 (6 bases). Germline values: CDR1 SGHAT, CDR2 FQDESV (reference sequence). There are 17 residues in the CDR3. The CDR3 loop reads CAGSLHPGHGTVNEQFF. CDR3 DNA sequence: TGTGCCGGCAGCTTACATCCGGGACACGGTACAGTAAATGAGCAGTTCTTC.

This sequence joins TRBV11-1 and TRBJ1-6; D not certain. The CDR3 spans 14 residues. Germline values: CDR1 SGHAT, CDR2 FQDESV (reference sequence). The germline V and J ends were trimmed by 3 bases and 11 bases, with 14 bases remaining between them. The CDR3 DNA reads TGTGCCAGCAGCTTGGATGGAGCGAGTACACCCCTCCACTTT. It yields the protein CASSLDGASTPLHF. The variable domain in full, completed from reference TRBV11-1 and TRBJ1-6, reads EAEVAQSPRYKITEKSQAVAFWCDPISGHATLYWYRQILGQGPELLVQFQDESVVDDSQLPKDRFSAERLKGVDSTLKIQPAELGDSAMYLCASSLDGASTPLHFGNGTRLTVT.

This clonotype appeared many times. The CDR3 loop is CASSYGVGTEVPHHSGNTIYF. DNA of the CDR3: TGTGCCAGCAGTTATGGCGTCGGGACAGAGGTCCCCCACCACTCTGGAAACACCATATATTTT. V gene TRBV6-5 combines with J gene TRBJ1-3; 7 bases fit TRBD1. V was pared by 3 bases and J by 0 bases, with 20 bases of the junction left unmatched. The germline CDR1 and CDR2 sequences are MNHEY and SVGAGI. This CDR3 contains 21 residues.

A remark on this clonotype: At one end, the junction sequence differs from germline, possibly due to a read error. V gene TRBV12-3 or TRBV12-4 combines with J gene TRBJ2-6; D tentatively reads TRBD1 or TRBD2 (5 bases each). The CDR3 consists of 15 residues. CDR3 nucleotides: TGTGCCAGCAGTTGGGGGAACTCTCGGGCCAACGTCCTGAGTTTC. It encodes CASSWGNSRANVLSF.

A remark on this clonotype: A read error may be the cause here, since a much bigger clone is one base away. This chain links TRBV20-1 with TRBJ2-7, with 9 bases that match TRBD2. Per germline, CDR1 DFQATT and CDR2 SNEGSKA (reference sequence). J lost 8 bases, V lost 1 base, and 12 bases had no gene match. The CDR3 covers 15 residues. The chain's CDR3 is CSARGGGRASNKQYF. The CDR3 region has the DNA TGCAGTGCTAGAGGGGGCGGGAGGGCCTCCAACAAGCAGTACTTC.

Comment on this clonotype: An end of the junction does not agree with germline; a read error may underlie this. V gene TRBV6-2 or TRBV6-3 combines with J gene TRBJ2-7, with D possibly being TRBD2 (6 bases). The CDR3 has 13 residues. CDR1 MNHEY and CDR2 SVGEGT come from the germline V gene. This CDR3 is CASGSGVTYEKYF. The CDR3, as DNA: TGTGCCAGCGGGTCGGGAGTTACCTACGAGAAGTACTTC.

A note on this clonotype: Likely a read error: the CDR3 ends without its conserved phenylalanine or tryptophan. This chain joins TRBV14 and TRBJ2-5, with D possibly matching TRBD1 (5 bases). The CDR3 runs 14 residues. Germline CDR1 reads SGHDN; CDR2 reads FVKESK. V lost 2 bases, J lost 5 bases, and 12 bases lay in between. DNA for the CDR3: TGTGCCAGCAGCCAAAATAGGGGCTCGGAGACCCAGTACTTA. Its translation is CASSQNRGSETQYL.

Comment on this clonotype: At one end, the junction sequence differs from germline, possibly due to a read error. The chain employs TRBV11-3 and TRBJ2-7, with D possibly TRBD1 on 6 matching bases. Looked up from germline, CDR1 is SGHNT and CDR2 is YENEEA. CDR3 length: 15 amino acids. CDR3 in amino acids: CASNLDGTSSYEQYF. CDR3 DNA: TGTGCCAGCAACTTAGACGGGACAAGTTCATACGAGCAGTACTTC. Based on the CDR3 plus reference TRBV11-3 and TRBJ2-7, the full variable domain is EAGVVQSPRYKIIEKKQPVAFWCNPISGHNTLYWYLQNLGQGPELLIRYENEEAVDDSQLPKDRFSAERLKGVDSTLKIQPAELGDSAVYLCASNLDGTSSYEQYFGPGTRLTVT.

For this clonotype: Relative to the germline gene, one junction end is altered; a read error may explain this. V usage is TRBV6-6 and J usage is TRBJ2-3; either TRBD1 or TRBD2 may fit D (6 bases each). This CDR3 region has 17 residues. Germline V gene data show CDR1 as MNHNY and CDR2 as SVGAGI (reference sequence). CDR3 amino acids: CASSYGEDSLYTDTQYF. CDR3 DNA sequence: TGTGCCAGTAGTTACGGGGAGGACAGTCTCTATACAGATACGCAGTATTTT.

Comments on this clonotype: A read error may produce the germline difference seen at one junction end. The V call is TRBV12-3 or TRBV12-4, the J call TRBJ2-1, with 14 bases matching TRBD2. The CDR3 is 18 amino acids. The CDR3 bases are TGCGCCAGCGGTTTGGAGGGACTAGCGGGAGTCAAGGGCGATGAGCAGTTCTTC. This sequence encodes CASGLEGLAGVKGDEQFF.

This clonotype came up once. It may be a read error: a sequence one base away is much more abundant. The chain recombines TRBV5-1 with TRBJ2-1; 8 bases map to TRBD1. Germline assignment: CDR1 SGHRS and CDR2 YFSETQ. This CDR3 region has 15 residues. Here the CDR3 reads CAGSPGTGIYNEQFF. The CDR3 nucleotides are TGCGCCGGCAGCCCCGGGACAGGCATCTACAATGAGCAGTTCTTC.

A remark on this clonotype: This CDR3 is missing its conserved last phenylalanine or tryptophan, likely due to a read error. It is unclear where the CDR3 begins or ends on the DNA, so no DNA is shown, and the CDR3 is as TCRdb lists it. The genes are TRBV6-2 or TRBV6-3 and TRBJ1-1; the table calls TRBD1, which could not be checked here. The CDR3 is 14 residues long, ends included. The V gene's germline CDR1 is MNHEY and CDR2 SVGEGT. CDR3 in amino acids: CASSRGGVNTEALS.

Points on this clonotype: The missing conserved phenylalanine or tryptophan at the end of this CDR3 makes a read error likely. The V and J genes are TRBV12-3 or TRBV12-4 and TRBJ2-6; TRBD2 is a possible D gene (5 bases). V was trimmed by 6 bases and J by 2 bases, leaving 23 bases between them. The CDR3 extends over 19 amino acids. The CDR3 sequence is CASSPLWDGRGTGANVLTI. The CDR3 DNA sequence: TGTGCCAGCAGCCCACTCTGGGATGGCCGAGGGACTGGGGCCAACGTCCTGACTATC.

In the case of this clonotype: One end of the junction varies from germline; a read error may be responsible. V is TRBV29-1 and J is TRBJ2-3; 7 nucleotides match TRBD1. The CDR3 extends over 12 amino acids. Germline assignment: CDR1 SQVTM and CDR2 ANQGSEA. CDR3 nucleotide sequence: TGCAGGGTTGATCCGGGGACAGATACGCAGTCTTTT. It yields the protein CRVDPGTDTQSF.

As to this clonotype: No conserved phenylalanine or tryptophan ends this CDR3, so it is likely a read error. It is unclear where the CDR3 begins or ends on the DNA, so no DNA is shown, and the CDR3 is as TCRdb lists it. The V call is TRBV6-1, the J call TRBJ1-2; the table gives TRBD1 as D, unverified against the DNA. Germline loops: CDR1 MNHNS, CDR2 SASEGT. Ends included, the CDR3 has 16 residues. CDR3 amino acids: CASSELGRGRGYGHTI.

CDR3 region: CPCSSLRDRGNRGEQFF. CDR3 in DNA: TGTCCCTGCAGTTCACTCCGGGACAGGGGCAATAGAGGTGAGCAGTTCTTC. This rearrangement joins TRBV28 to TRBJ2-1; 10 nucleotides agree with TRBD1. The CDR3 covers 17 residues. Germline-derived CDR1 and CDR2 are MDHEN and SYDVKM.